This T cell receptor (beta chain) was retrieved from a study of T cell responses to AZD1222 COVID-19 vaccine. Study outcomes and limitations: Spike was spanned by vaccine-associated CD4 TCRs, which were dominant at 160-218 and 743-854.

Repertoires were generated with immunoSEQ multiplex PCR, while TCRdb's copy carries only in-frame clones and drops some. The table includes about 130,000 clones, 90% detected once. Concerning this clone: Antigen specificity is unknown.

The source material was peripheral blood, sampled on day 0 of MenACWY control vaccination. The sequence came from an adult in good health.

The CDR3 nucleotides are TGTGCCACCAAGATCGGGTCGGCCGCTAGGGGCAATGAGCAGTTCTTC. Residues: CATKIGSAARGNEQFF. This sequence joins TRBV19 and TRBJ2-1; D might be TRBD1 (5 bases). Trimming took 10 bases from V and 6 from J, leaving 25 bases between them. This CDR3 has 16 amino acids. Germline-derived CDR1 and CDR2 are LNHDA and SQIVND (reference sequence).